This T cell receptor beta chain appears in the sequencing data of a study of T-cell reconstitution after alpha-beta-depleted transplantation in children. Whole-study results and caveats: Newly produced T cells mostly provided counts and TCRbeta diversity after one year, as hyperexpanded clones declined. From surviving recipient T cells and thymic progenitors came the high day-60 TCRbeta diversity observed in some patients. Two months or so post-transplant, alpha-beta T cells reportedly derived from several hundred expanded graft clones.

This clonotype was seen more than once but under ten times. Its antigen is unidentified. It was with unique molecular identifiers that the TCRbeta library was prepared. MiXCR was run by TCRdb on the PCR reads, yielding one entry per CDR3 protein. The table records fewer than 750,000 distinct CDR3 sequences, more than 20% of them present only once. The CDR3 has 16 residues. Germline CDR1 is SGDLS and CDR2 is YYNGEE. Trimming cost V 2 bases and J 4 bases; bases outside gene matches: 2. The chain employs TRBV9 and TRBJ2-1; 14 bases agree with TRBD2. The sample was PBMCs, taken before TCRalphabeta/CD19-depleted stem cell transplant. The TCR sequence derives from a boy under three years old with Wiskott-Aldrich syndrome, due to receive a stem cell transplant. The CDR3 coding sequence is TGTGCCAGCAGCGTCAGACTAGCGGGAGGGTACAATGAGCAGTTCTTC. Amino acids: CASSVRLAGGYNEQFF.